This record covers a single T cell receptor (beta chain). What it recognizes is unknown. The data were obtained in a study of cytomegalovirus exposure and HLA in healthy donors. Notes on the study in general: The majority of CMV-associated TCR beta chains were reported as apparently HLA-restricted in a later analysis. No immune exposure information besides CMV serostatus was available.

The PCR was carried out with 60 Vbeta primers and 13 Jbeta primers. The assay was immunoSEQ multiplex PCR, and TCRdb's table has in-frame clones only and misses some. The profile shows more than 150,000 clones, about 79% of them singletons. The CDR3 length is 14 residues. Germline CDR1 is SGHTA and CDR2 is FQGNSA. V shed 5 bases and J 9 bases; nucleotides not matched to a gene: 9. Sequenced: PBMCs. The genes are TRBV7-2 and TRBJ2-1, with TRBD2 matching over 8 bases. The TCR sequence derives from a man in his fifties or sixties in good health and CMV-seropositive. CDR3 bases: TGTGCCAGCAGCCTCTCCGGGACTAGTACTGAGCAGTTCTTC. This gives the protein CASSLSGTSTEQFF.